This TCR beta chain emerged from a study of shared clonotypes between healthy human individuals. Germline CDR1 and CDR2: MDHEN and SYDVKM. The CDR3 consists of 15 residues. An even split of each subset's genomic DNA across several immunoSEQ plates was performed. Profiled with immunoSEQ multiplex PCR; TCRdb holds only in-frame clones, not every one. The sample lists more than 450,000 clones, 70% to 80% seen once, with about an eighth in the top ten. The rearrangement links TRBV28 to TRBJ2-5; D is perhaps TRBD1 (6 bases). The J call is in doubt because the DNA end fits TRBJ2-7 better. Sequencing was carried out using PBMCs. This receptor was taken from a woman aged 40 to 49 in good health. Some clones in this sample may be carry-over from other donors' samples. The CDR3 loop is CASGSVGDNSYEQYF. The CDR3 DNA is TGTGCCAGCGGAAGTGTGGGGGACAACTCCTACGAGCAGTACTTC.